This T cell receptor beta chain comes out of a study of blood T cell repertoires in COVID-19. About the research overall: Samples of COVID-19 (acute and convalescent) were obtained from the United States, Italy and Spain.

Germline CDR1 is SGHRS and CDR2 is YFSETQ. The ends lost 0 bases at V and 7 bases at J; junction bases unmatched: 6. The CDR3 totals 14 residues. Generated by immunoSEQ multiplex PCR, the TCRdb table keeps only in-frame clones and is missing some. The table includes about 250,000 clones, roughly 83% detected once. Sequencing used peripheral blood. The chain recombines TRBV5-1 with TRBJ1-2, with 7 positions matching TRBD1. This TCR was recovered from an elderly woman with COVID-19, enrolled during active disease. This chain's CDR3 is CASSLGQGEGGYTF. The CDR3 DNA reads TGCGCCAGCAGCTTGGGACAGGGAGAAGGTGGCTACACCTTC.